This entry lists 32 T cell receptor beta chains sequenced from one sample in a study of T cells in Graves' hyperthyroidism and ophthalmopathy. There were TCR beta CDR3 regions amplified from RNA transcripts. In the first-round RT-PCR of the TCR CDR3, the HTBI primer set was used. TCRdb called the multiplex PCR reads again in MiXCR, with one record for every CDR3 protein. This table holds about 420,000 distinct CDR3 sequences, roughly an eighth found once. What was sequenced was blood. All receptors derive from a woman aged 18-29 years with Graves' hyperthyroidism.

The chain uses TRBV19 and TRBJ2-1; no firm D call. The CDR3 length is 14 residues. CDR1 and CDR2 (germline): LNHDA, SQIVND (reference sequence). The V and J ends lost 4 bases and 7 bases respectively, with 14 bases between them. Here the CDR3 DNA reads TGTGCCAGTAGTAGGTGGGGAAACGGGAATGAGCAGTTCTTC. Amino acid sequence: CASSRWGNGNEQFF.

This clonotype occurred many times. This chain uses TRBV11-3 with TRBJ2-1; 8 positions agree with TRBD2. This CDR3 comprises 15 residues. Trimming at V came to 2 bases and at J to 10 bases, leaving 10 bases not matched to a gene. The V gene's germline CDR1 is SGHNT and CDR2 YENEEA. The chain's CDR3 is CASSLLTGGVGEQFF. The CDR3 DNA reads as TGTGCCAGCAGCTTATTGACCGGGGGGGTCGGAGAGCAGTTCTTC.

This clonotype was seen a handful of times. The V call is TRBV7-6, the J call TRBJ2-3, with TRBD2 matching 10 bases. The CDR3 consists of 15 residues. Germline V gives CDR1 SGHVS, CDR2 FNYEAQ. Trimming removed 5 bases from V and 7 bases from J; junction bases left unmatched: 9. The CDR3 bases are TGTGCCAGCAGCCCGTTAGCGGGAGGAGAAAATACGCAGTATTTT. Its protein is CASSPLAGGENTQYF.

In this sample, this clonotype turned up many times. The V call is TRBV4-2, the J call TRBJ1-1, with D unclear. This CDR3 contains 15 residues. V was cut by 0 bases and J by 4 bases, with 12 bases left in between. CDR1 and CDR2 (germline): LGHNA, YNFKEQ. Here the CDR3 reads CASSQDPDSGTEAFF. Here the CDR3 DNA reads TGTGCCAGCAGCCAAGATCCAGATTCGGGCACTGAAGCTTTCTTT.

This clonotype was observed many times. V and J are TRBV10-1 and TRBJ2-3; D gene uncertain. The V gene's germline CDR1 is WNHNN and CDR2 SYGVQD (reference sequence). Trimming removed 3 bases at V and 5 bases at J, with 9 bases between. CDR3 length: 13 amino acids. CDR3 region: CASSELAGDTQYF. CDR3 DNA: TGCGCCAGCAGTGAATTAGCAGGAGATACGCAGTATTTT.

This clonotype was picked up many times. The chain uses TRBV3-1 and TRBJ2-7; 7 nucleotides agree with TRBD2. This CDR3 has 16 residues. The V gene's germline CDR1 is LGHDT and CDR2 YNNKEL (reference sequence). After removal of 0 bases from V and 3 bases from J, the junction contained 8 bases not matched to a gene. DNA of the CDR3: TGTGCCAGCAGCCAAGAGTCCCAAGCGGGAAGCTACGAGCAGTACTTC. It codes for CASSQESQAGSYEQYF.

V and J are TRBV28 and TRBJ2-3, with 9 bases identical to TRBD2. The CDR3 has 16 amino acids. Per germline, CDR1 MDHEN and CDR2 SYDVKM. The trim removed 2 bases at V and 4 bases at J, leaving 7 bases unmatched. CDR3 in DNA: TGTGCCAGCAGTTTAAAAAATAGCGGGAGCGCAGATACGCAGTATTTT. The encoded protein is CASSLKNSGSADTQYF.

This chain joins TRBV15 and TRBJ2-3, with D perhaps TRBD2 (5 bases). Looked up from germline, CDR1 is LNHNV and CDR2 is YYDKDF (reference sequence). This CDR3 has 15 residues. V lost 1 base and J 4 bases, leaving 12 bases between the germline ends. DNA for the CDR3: TGTGCCACCAGCAGAGCGGGAACTCGGGCAGATACGCAGTATTTT. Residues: CATSRAGTRADTQYF.

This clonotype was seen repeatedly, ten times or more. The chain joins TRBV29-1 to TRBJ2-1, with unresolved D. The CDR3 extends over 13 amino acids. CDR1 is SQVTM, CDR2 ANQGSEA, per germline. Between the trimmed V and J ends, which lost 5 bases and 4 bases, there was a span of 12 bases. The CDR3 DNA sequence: TGCAGCGTTAATATTGGGCCGTACAATGAGCAGTTCTTC. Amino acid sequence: CSVNIGPYNEQFF.

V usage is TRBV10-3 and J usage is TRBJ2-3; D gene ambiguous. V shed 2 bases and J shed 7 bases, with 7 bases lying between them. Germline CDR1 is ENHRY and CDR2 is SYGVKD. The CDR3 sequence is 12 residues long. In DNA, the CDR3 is TGTGCCATCAGTGAGGACCGACATACGCAGTATTTT. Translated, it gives CAISEDRHTQYF.

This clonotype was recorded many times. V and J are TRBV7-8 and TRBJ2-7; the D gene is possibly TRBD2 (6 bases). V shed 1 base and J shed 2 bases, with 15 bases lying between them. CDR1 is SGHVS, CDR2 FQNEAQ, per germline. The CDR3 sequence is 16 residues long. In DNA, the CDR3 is TGTGCCAGCAGCTTAGAGGCGGGCGGGATCGCCTACGAGCAGTACTTC. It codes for CASSLEAGGIAYEQYF.

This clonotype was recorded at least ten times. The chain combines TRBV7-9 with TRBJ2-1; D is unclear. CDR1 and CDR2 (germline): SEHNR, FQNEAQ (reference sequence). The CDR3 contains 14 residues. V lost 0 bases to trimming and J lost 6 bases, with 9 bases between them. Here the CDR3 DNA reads TGTGCCAGCAGCTTAGCGGGATCTGGCAATGAGCAGTTCTTC. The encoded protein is CASSLAGSGNEQFF.

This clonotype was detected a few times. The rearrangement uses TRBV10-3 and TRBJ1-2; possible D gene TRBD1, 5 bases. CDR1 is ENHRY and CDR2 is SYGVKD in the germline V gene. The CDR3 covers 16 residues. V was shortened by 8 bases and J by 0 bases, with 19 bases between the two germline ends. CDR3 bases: TGTGCCATCCCCGGGGGGAGCGTGGGGGCTAACTATGGCTACACCTTC. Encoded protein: CAIPGGSVGANYGYTF.

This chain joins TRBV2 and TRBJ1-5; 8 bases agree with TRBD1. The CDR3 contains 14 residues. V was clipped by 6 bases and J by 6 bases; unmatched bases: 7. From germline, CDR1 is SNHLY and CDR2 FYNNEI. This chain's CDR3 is CASRPDRGSQPQHF. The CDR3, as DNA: TGTGCCAGCAGACCCGACAGGGGAAGTCAGCCCCAGCATTTT.

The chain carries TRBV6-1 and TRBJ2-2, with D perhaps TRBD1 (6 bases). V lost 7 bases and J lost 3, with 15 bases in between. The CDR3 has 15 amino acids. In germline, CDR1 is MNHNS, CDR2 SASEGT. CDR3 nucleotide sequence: TGTGCCAGCATTGGACACACAGGGTACACCGGGGAGCTGTTTTTT. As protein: CASIGHTGYTGELFF.

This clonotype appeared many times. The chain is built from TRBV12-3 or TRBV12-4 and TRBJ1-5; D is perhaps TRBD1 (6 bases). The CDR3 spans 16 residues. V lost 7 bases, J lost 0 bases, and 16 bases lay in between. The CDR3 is CASTQAGGFSNQPQHF. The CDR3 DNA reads TGTGCCAGCACCCAAGCCGGGGGCTTTAGCAATCAGCCCCAGCATTTT.

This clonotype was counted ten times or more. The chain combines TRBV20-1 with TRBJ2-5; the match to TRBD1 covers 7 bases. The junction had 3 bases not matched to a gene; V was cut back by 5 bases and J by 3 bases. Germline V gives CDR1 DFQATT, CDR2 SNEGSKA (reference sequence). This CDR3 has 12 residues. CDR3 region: CSAQQGKETQYF. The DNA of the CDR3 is TGCAGTGCTCAACAGGGGAAAGAGACCCAGTACTTC.

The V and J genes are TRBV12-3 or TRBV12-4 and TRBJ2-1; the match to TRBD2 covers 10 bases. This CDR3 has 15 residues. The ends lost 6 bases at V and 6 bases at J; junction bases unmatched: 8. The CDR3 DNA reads TGTGCCAGCAGGCTGAGCGGGAGGGCCGTCAATGAGCAGTTCTTC. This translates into CASRLSGRAVNEQFF.

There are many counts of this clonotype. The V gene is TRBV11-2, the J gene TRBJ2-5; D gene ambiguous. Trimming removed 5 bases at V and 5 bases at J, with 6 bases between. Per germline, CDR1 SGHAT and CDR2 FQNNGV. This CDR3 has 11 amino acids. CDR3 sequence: CASSRRETQYF. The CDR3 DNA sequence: TGTGCCAGCAGCCGCCGGGAGACCCAGTACTTC.

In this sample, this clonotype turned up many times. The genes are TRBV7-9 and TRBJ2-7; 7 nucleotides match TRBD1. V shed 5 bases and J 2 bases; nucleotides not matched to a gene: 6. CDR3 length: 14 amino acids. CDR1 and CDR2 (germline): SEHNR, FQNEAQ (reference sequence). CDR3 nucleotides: TGTGCCAGCAGCACCCCGACAGGGACCTACGAGCAGTACTTC. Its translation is CASSTPTGTYEQYF.

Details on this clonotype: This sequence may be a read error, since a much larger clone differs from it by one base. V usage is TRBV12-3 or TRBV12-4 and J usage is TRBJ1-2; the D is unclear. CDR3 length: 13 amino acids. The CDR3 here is CASSNRQNYGHTF. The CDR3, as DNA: TGTGCCAGCAGTAATAGGCAGAACTATGGCCACACCTTC.

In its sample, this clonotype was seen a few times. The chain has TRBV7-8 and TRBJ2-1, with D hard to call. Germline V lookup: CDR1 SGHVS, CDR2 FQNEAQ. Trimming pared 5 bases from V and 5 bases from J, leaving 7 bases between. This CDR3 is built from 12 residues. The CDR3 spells CASSKENNEQFF. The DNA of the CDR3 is TGTGCCAGCAGCAAAGAGAACAATGAGCAGTTCTTC.

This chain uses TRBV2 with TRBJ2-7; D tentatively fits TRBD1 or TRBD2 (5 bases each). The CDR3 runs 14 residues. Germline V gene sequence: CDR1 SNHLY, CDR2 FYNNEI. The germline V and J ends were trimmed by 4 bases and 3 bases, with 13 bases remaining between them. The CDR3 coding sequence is TGTGCCAGCAGTGGAGGGGCAGGCGTCTACGAGCAGTACTTC. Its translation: CASSGGAGVYEQYF.

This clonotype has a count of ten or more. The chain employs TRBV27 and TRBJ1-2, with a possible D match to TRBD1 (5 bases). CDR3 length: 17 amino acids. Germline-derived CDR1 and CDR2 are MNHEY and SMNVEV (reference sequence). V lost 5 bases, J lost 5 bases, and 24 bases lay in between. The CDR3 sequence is CASSTDTGAFLRYGYTF. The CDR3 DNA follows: TGTGCCAGCAGTACCGATACCGGGGCGTTTTTAAGATATGGCTACACCTTC.

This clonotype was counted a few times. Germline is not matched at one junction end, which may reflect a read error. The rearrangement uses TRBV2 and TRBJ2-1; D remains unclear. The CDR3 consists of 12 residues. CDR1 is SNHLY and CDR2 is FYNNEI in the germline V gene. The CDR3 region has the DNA TGTGCCAGCAGTGATTCGACGGCTCGTTTGGTCTTC. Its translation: CASSDSTARLVF.

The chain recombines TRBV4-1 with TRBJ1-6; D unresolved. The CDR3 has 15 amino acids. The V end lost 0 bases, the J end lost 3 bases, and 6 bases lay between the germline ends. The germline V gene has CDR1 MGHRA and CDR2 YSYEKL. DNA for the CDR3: TGCGCCAGCAGCCAAGAGGCAGTCTATAATTCACCCCTCCACTTT. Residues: CASSQEAVYNSPLHF.

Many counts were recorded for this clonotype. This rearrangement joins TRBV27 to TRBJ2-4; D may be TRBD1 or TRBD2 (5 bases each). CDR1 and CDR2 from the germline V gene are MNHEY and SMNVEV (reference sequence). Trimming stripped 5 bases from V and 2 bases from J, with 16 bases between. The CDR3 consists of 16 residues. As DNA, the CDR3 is TGTGCCAGCAGTCCAAAGAGGGACGCGTCCAAAAACATTCAGTACTTC. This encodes CASSPKRDASKNIQYF.

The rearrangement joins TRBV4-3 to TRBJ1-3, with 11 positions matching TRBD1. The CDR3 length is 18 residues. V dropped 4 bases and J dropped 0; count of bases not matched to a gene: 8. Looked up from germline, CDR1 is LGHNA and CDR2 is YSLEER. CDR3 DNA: TGCGCCAGCAGCCCCGGGACAGGGGGAACAATCTCTGGAAACACCATATATTTT. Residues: CASSPGTGGTISGNTIYF.

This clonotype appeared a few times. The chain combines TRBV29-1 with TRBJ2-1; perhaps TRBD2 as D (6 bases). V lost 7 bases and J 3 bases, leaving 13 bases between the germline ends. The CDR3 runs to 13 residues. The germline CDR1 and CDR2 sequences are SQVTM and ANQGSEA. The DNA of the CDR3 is TGCAGCGGCCCCCCCGGGAGCTACAATGAGCAGTTCTTC. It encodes CSGPPGSYNEQFF.

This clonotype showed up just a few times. Here the CDR3 reads CASSGGQRGPAPDTQYF. The DNA for the CDR3 is TGTGCCAGCAGCGGGGGGCAAAGGGGGCCTGCCCCAGATACGCAGTATTTT. This chain links TRBV5-5 with TRBJ2-3; D is perhaps TRBD1 (7 bases). V lost 4 bases to trimming and J lost 4 bases, with 22 bases between them. This CDR3 spans 17 amino acids. CDR1 SGHKS and CDR2 YYEKEE come from the germline V gene (reference sequence).

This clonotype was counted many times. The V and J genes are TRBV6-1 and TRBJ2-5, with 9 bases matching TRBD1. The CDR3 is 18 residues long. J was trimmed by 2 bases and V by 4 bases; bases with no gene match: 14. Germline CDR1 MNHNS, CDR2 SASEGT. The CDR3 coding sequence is TGTGCCAGCAGTGCCTTAGAGATGGGACAGGGAAAACAAGAGACCCAGTACTTC. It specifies CASSALEMGQGKQETQYF.

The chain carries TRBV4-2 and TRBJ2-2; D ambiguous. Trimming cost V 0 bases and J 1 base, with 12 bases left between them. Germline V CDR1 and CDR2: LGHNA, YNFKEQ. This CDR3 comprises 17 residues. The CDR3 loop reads CASSQELGRRNTGELFF. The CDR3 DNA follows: TGTGCCAGCAGCCAAGAATTAGGAAGACGGAACACCGGGGAGCTGTTTTTT.